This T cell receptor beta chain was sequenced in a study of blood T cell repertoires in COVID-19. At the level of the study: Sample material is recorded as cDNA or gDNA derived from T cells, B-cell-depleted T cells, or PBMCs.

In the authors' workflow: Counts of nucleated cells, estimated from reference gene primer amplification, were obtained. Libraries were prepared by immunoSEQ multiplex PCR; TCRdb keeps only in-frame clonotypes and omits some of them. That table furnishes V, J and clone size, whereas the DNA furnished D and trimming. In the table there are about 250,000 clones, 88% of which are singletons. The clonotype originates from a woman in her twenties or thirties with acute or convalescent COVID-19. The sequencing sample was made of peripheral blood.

The CDR3 region has the DNA TGTGCCAGCAGTTTATGGGTACTAAACGAGCAGTACTTC. Protein: CASSLWVLNEQYF. The rearrangement links TRBV12-3 or TRBV12-4 to TRBJ2-7; D is undetermined. Trimming cost V 2 bases and J 5 bases, with 10 bases left between them. The CDR3 sequence is 13 residues long.